This T cell receptor beta chain was observed in a study of identical twins listed by TCRdb under 2016. Study-level background: To test whether fetal clonotypes persist, this study deep-sequenced TCR alpha and beta repertoires from monozygotic twins, from unrelated adults of various ages, and from cord blood. Replicate twin experiments were performed at different times using different library preparation protocols to rule out contamination. Broader findings and caveats from the paper: In monozygotic twins, recombination models systematically underestimated out-of-frame TCR alpha sharing, but the models matched the sharing seen between unrelated individuals. The excess sharing between twins in beta out-of-frame sequences was weaker because fewer shared sequences reduced the signal-to-noise ratio. Abundant cord blood beta clonotypes had fewer insertions, young adult naive repertoires showed a similar but weaker trend, and memory repertoires showed no such trend. Compared with coincidental sharing between unrelated individuals, out-of-frame TCR alpha sequences shared between twins showed an excess of sequences with low generation probability. Because the same donors could not be followed over many years, the conclusions depended on cross-sectional statistical analysis. Zero-insertion analyses could be partly confounded by invariant T cells such as MAIT and iNKT, though diverse VJ usage argued against such confounding for most clonotypes.

Every donor in the study was a healthy Caucasian. The twin cohort consisted of three pairs of female monozygotic twins, all aged roughly 18 to 29 years. Miltenyi CD45RO+ enrichment and human naive T-cell isolation kits were used to isolate memory (CD45RO+) and naive T cells from PBMC. On this clonotype: Its cognate antigen has yet to be identified. Nothing much larger sits one base from this clone, and base qualities are not available.

The receptor library was made with 5' RACE. Sequencing relied on an Illumina HiSeq 2000. A universal primer binding site was added through template switching, and the final cDNA carried a unique molecular identifier so that TCR cDNA molecules could be counted accurately. First-strand cDNA for TCR alpha and beta chains was synthesized from specific primers in the conserved constant-segment region. To control for contamination, every cDNA library carried two barcodes: a SMART-Mk sample barcode plus Illumina barcodes. Two successive PCR steps introduced TruSeq adapter sequences along with Illumina sample barcodes. The TCR alpha and beta cDNA libraries were sequenced on the Illumina HiSeq platform using custom primers. The original methods were these. Unique molecular identifiers were extracted from raw reads with MiGEC, and CDR3 positions were determined with MiXCR. Recombination models were inferred per individual with the repgenHMM and IGoR tools using an EM algorithm. Shared clonotype analysis was performed with the tcR package in R, normalizing sharing by the product of cloneset sizes. To study raw recombination without the effects of thymic and clonal selection, out-of-frame nonproductive sequences were analyzed. Using fastp at Q25 and MiXCR, TCRdb reprocessed the public reads and kept productive beta chains. Entries are consolidated by CDR3 protein sequence, retaining the most common genes and DNA. The V and J calls were not made by the authors but by TCRdb's processing. For this sample the table gives a few hundred thousand distinct CDR3 sequences, of which around 8.8% were detected only once. The biggest ten clones account for roughly 2% of the sample.

In the germline V gene, CDR1 corresponds to SGHRS and CDR2 to YFSETQ. From the cysteine through the phenylalanine, the CDR3 covers 17 amino acids. Only CDR3 DNA remains: 51 bases, in frame from the first base. After removal of 4 bases from V and 1 base from J, the junction retains 8 bases not matched to a gene. Another study also made use of these data, one on yellow fever vaccine responses in identical twins. As that second study puts it: The authors reported that the T cell response to vaccination in identical twins appeared partly convergent and partly personalized. In the study, vaccine-responding T cell clones were precisely tracked in identical twins.

The sequence was obtained from a woman younger than 30 in good health. The rearranged segments are TRBV5-1 and TRBJ2-2, with TRBD2 identical over 9 junction bases. The specimen was memory (CD45RO+) T cells sorted from blood. The intended sense of this specimen's cell subset or site label: CD45RO+ enriched T cells. This receptor has the CDR3 CASSQTLSGGNTGELFF. Read as DNA, the sequence is TGCGCCAGCAGCCAGACACTTAGCGGGGGGAACACCGGGGAGCTGTTTTTT.